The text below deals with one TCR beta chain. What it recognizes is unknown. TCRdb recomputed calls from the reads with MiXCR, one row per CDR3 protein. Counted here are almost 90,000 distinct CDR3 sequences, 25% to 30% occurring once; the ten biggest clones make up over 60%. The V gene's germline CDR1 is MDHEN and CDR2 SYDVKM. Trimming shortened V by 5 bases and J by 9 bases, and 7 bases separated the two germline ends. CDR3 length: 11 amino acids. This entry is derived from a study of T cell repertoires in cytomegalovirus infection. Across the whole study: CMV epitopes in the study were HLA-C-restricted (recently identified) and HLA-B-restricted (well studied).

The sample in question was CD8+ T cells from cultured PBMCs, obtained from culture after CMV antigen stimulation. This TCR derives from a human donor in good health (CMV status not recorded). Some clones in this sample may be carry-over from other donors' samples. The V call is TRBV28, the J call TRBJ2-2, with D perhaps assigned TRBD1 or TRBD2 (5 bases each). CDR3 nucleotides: TGTGCCAGCAGTGGGACCTGGGAGCTGTTTTTT. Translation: CASSGTWELFF.